Described below is a single T cell receptor (beta chain) sequence and its context. Trimming left V 3 bases short and J 4 bases short, with 9 bases between. This CDR3 contains 13 residues. Per the germline V gene, CDR1 is MGHRA and CDR2 is YSYEKL. Measured with immunoSEQ multiplex PCR; TCRdb has only the in-frame clones, and not every one. The sample contains approximately 68,000 clones, approximately 90% of which appear only once. The data originate from a study of T cell changes during pregnancy in multiple sclerosis. The J gene is TRBJ2-5, the V gene TRBV4-1; tentative D call: TRBD2 (5 bases). Here the sequenced sample was peripheral blood, taken in the second trimester of pregnancy. This TCR was recovered from a female donor with multiple sclerosis, enrolled in a pregnancy study. CDR3 DNA sequence: TGCGCCAGCAGCCATGGAGGAGGAGAGACCCAGTACTTC. It translates to CASSHGGGETQYF.